The clone carrying this T cell receptor beta chain was seen only once. With 2 bases clipped from V and 3 bases from J, the junction kept 12 bases outside the gene matches. Germline CDR1 is SEHNR and CDR2 is FQNEAQ (reference sequence). The CDR3 has 17 amino acids. The data belong to a study of blood T cell repertoires in COVID-19. As for the study in general: Sources were T cells, B-cell-depleted T cells, or PBMCs; the material itself was cDNA or gDNA.

Per the original data handling: Counts of nucleated cells, estimated from reference gene primer amplification, were obtained. Produced via immunoSEQ multiplex PCR; TCRdb's table is partial and in-frame only. The V and J calls and clone size come from that table; D and trimming were worked out from the DNA. This sample has some 21,000 clones, with around 83% found just once. The sequenced sample was peripheral blood. This TCR derives from a human donor with active COVID-19. The donor label of this sample is uncertain. The chain employs TRBV7-9 and TRBJ1-1; 7 nucleotides agree with TRBD1. CDR3 in DNA: TGTGCCAGCAGCTTATCCGACAGGGTTGTAGATTACACTGAAGCTTTCTTT. This sequence encodes CASSLSDRVVDYTEAFF.